Reported below is one T cell receptor (beta chain). Its antigen is currently not known. No quality values exist for individual bases; no much larger clone is one base distant. Trimming takes 8 bases from V and 2 bases from J, and the germline ends sit 16 bases apart. The CDR3 contains 14 residues, cysteine and phenylalanine counted. The DNA shown is the 42-base CDR3, in frame from base 1. The germline V gene (reference sequence) sets CDR1 to SEHNR and CDR2 to FQNEAQ. The data were obtained in a study of blood T cell repertoires in COVID-19 (dated by TCRdb to between 2020 and 2021). Regarding the research as a whole: Samples from collaborators originated in the United States, Italy and Spain and spanned both the acute and convalescent phases of COVID-19. A freely available public database, intended as a resource for researchers studying the immune response to SARS-CoV-2, is where the repertoires were released. Deeply sampled blood TCRbeta repertoires from subjects exposed to, actively infected with, or recovered from COVID-19 were included in the dataset. The samples were drawn from the first 160 participants of the ongoing ImmuneRACE study and from about 1,200 subjects provided by 6 global collaborators. The prospective study material was composed of cDNA or gDNA derived from T cells, B-cell-depleted T cells, or PBMCs. Where available, HLA class I and class II types were taken from metadata supplied by the sample provider and were not determined by assay-based typing. The sample metadata nearly always contained a de-identified subject ID, COVID-19 status, age in years and sex.

In the prospective study, participants were about 18 to 95 years old, resided in approximately 22 geographic areas of the United States, and were enrolled through a virtual design. To assign participants to cohorts, the prospective study relied on clinical history that participants themselves reported in a screening survey and a study questionnaire. ImmuneRACE Cohort 3 recovered participants were defined by two consecutive negative NP/OP PCR tests, healthcare professional clearance, or symptom resolution. Each participant in the prospective study had whole blood, serum and a nasopharyngeal or oropharyngeal swab collected by mobile phlebotomists. Additional blood draws and questionnaires over an approximately two-month period could optionally be provided by prospective study participants. Prospective study blood samples were shipped either frozen or at room temperature before DNA extraction. Points the paper makes about the study in general: How much clinical and demographic metadata was included differed by source and by participant, and the metadata was provided uncurated.

TCRbeta CDR3 regions were amplified from genomic DNA by means of the immunoSEQ Assay, a bias-controlled multiplex PCR. For the original study's pipeline: Within the assay, amplification of reference gene primers was used to estimate how many nucleated cells each sample contained. To quantify the absolute abundance of each unique TCRbeta CDR3 rearrangement, sequence reads were collapsed and filtered. For each sample, productive Simpson clonality was calculated as the square root of Simpson's diversity index across productive rearrangements. The clones in this table, taken by TCRdb from immuneACCESS, are in-frame only. Not every clone is retained; where verified, under half of the shortfall comes from an unresolved V gene, and the cause of the rest is unknown. For V, J and clone size, that table is used; D and trimming come from the DNA. In this sample the table shows about 310,000 clones, around 89% of which occur a single time. Together, the top ten hold roughly a tenth of the sample.

The sequence came from a middle-aged woman who had recovered from COVID-19. The sequenced sample consisted of PBMCs or T cells enriched from blood (not recorded which). The chain is made from TRBV7-9 and TRBJ2-7; a tentative D call is TRBD2 (6 bases match). The CDR3 region has the sequence CASGLSGDAYEQYF. Here is the DNA: TGTGCCAGCGGGCTTTCGGGGGACGCCTACGAGCAGTACTTC.